This TCR beta chain was sequenced in a study of PD-1 blockade in classical Hodgkin lymphoma. Using immunoSEQ multiplex PCR, the repertoire was profiled, and TCRdb retains in-frame clones only, with some absent. The sample comprises 12,000 or so clones, 92% of which are singletons, and more than 20% rests with the top ten. Following autologous stem cell transplantation, relapse occurred in every patient, and exposure to brentuximab vedotin varied. Details on this clone: The target antigen is unknown.

Germline lookup yields CDR1 MGHRA and CDR2 YSYEKL. This CDR3 comprises 17 residues. Germline trimming cut 1 base from V and 5 bases from J; bases unmatched to any gene: 12. Broader study findings: CD4+ TCR diversity rose significantly by C4D1, and CD8+ TCR diversity did not. Why the repertoires differ is still unclear, perhaps disease activity or prior therapy. Exclusion was the outcome for patients who began nivolumab under 1 year after ASCT.

The rearrangement links TRBV4-1 to TRBJ2-5; 8 bases match TRBD2. The sequences come from peripheral blood mononuclear cells (PBMCs), collected at baseline. This clonotype was obtained from a human donor with classical Hodgkin lymphoma. CDR3 protein: CASSQVVRLARGETQYF. The CDR3, as DNA: TGCGCCAGCAGCCAAGTCGTGAGACTAGCGAGAGGGGAGACCCAGTACTTC.